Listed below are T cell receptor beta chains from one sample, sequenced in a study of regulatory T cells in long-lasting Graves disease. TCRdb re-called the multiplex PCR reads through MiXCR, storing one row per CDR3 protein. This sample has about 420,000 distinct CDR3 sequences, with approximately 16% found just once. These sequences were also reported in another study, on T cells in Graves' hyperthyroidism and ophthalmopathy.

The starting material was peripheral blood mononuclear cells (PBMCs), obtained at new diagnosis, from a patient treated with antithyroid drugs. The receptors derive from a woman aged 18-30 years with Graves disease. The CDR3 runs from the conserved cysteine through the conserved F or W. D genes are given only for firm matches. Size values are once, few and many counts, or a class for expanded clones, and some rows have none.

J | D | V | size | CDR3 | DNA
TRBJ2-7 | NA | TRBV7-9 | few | CASSPPGNAYEQYF | TGTGCCAGCAGCCCGCCCGGGAACGCCTACGAGCAGTACTTC
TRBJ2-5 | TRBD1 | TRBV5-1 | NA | CASSWDRAQETQYF | TGCGCCAGCAGCTGGGACAGGGCCCAAGAGACCCAGTACTTC
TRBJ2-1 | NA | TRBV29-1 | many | CSVEENTRGEQFF | TGCAGCGTTGAAGAGAATACGCGCGGTGAGCAGTTCTTC
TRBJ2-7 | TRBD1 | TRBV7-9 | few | CASSFGTAFYEQYF | TGTGCCAGCAGCTTCGGGACAGCTTTCTACGAGCAGTACTTC
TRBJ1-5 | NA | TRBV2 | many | CASRTDRNQPQHF | TGTGCCAGCAGGACGGACAGAAATCAGCCCCAGCATTTT
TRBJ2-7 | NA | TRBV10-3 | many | CAISESGSYEQYF | TGTGCCATCAGTGAGTCGGGCAGCTACGAGCAGTACTTC
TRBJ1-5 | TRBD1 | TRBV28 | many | CASTDRGKANQPQHF | TGTGCCAGCACCGACAGGGGGAAGGCCAATCAGCCCCAGCATTTT
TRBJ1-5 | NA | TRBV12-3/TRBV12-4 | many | CASSYLGSNQPQHF | TGTGCCAGCAGTTATTTAGGGAGCAATCAGCCCCAGCATTTT
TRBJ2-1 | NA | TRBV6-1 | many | CASTEQWHEQFF | TGTGCCAGCACCGAACAGTGGCATGAGCAGTTCTTC
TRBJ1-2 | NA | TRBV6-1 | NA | CASSREHRDYGYTF | TGTGCCAGCAGTAGAGAACACAGGGACTATGGCTACACCTTC
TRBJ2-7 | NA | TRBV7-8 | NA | CASSLGTPPSEQYF | TGTGCCAGCAGCCTCGGGACACCGCCTTCCGAGCAGTACTTC
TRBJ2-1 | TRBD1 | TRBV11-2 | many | CASSTRQGRTYNEQFF | TGTGCCAGCAGCACTAGACAGGGTCGGACCTACAATGAGCAGTTCTTC
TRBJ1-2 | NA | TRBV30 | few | CAWREVGQGGYTF | TGTGCCTGGAGGGAGGTAGGGCAAGGAGGCTACACCTTC
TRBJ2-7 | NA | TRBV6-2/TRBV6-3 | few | CASSYNSRERYEQYF | TGTGCCAGCAGTTATAACAGTCGGGAGAGATACGAGCAGTACTTC
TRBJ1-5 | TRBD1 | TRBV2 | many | CASSRQGQNQPQHF | TGTGCCAGCAGCCGACAGGGACAAAATCAGCCCCAGCATTTT
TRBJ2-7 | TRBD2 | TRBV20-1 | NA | CSAAGLAGNYEQYF | TGCAGTGCTGCGGGACTAGCGGGGAACTACGAGCAGTACTTC
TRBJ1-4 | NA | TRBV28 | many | CASRGSTGNEKLFF | TGTGCCAGCAGGGGGTCGACCGGGAATGAAAAACTGTTTTTT
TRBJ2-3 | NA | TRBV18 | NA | CASSPLSRTDTQYF | TGTGCCAGCTCACCCCTTTCCCGCACAGATACGCAGTATTTT
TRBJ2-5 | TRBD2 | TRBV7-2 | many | CASSNSGRTKETQYF | TGTGCCAGCAGCAACAGCGGGAGGACAAAAGAGACCCAGTACTTC
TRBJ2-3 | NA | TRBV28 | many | CASSSYSPDTQYF | TGTGCCAGCAGTTCTTATAGCCCAGATACGCAGTATTTT
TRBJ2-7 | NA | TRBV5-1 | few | CASSLDSGSSYEQYF | TGTGCCAGCAGCTTGGATTCAGGGAGCTCCTACGAGCAGTACTTC
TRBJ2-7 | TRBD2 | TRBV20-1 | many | CSAGRTSVAYEQYF | TGCAGTGCTGGTCGGACTAGCGTTGCCTACGAGCAGTACTTC
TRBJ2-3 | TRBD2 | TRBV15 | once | CATSRRGADTQYF | TGTGCCACCAGCAGGCGGGGGGCAGATACGCAGTATTTT
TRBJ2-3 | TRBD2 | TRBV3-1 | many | CASSQVVGLAGESTDTQYF | TGTGCCAGCAGCCAAGTTGTTGGACTAGCGGGAGAAAGCACAGATACGCAGTATTTT
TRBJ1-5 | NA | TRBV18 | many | CASSPQVSNQPQHF | TGTGCCAGCAGCCCTCAAGTTAGCAATCAGCCCCAGCATTTT
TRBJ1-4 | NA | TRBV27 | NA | CASSLSGGSNEKLFF | TGTGCCAGCAGTTTATCGGGGGGGTCTAATGAAAAACTGTTTTTT
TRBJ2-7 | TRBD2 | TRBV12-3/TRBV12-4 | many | CASSPRLAGAYEQYF | TGTGCCAGCAGCCCCCGACTAGCGGGAGCCTACGAGCAGTACTTC
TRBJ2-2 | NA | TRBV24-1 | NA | CATEPPNTGELFF | TGTGCCACAGAGCCACCGAACACCGGGGAGCTGTTTTTT
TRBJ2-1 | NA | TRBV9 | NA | CASSIEAGPNRGNEQFF | TGTGCCAGCAGCATAGAGGCCGGGCCTAACCGGGGTAATGAGCAGTTCTTC
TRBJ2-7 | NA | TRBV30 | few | CAWSEIVATYEQYF | TGTGCCTGGAGTGAAATAGTGGCTACCTACGAGCAGTACTTC
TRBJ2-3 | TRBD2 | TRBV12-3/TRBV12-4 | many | CASSLHMTSGNTDTQYF | TGTGCCAGCAGCCTCCACATGACTAGCGGAAACACAGATACGCAGTATTTT
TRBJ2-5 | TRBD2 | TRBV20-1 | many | CSARSLAGGQETQYF | TGCAGTGCTCGTTCATTAGCGGGAGGGCAAGAGACCCAGTACTTC
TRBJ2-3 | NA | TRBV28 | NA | CASSLNLYADTQYF | TGTGCCAGCAGTTTAAACCTATACGCAGATACGCAGTATTTT
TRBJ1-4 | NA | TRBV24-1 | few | CATSDRTAIGLEKLFF | TGTGCCACCAGTGATCGGACAGCGATTGGGCTTGAAAAACTGTTTTTT
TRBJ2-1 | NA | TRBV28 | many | CASEPAGHSYNEQFF | TGTGCCAGCGAACCAGCGGGTCACTCCTACAATGAGCAGTTCTTC
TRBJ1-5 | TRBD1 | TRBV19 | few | CASSDRGQNQPQHF | TGTGCCAGTTCCGACAGGGGGCAGAATCAGCCCCAGCATTTT
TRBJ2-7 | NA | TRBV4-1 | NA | CASSQDYPITYEQYF | TGCGCCAGCAGCCAAGATTACCCAATAACCTACGAGCAGTACTTC
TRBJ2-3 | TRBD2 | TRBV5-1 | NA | CASSLSSSGTLGTQYF | TGCGCCAGCAGCTTGTCTTCTAGCGGGACCCTCGGTACGCAGTATTTT
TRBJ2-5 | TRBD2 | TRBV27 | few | CASSLPGGTQYF | TGTGCCAGCAGTTTACCGGGGGGGACCCAGTACTTC
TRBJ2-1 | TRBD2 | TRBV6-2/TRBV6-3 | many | CASRQGTSGINEQFF | TGTGCCAGCAGACAAGGGACTAGCGGGATAAATGAGCAGTTCTTC
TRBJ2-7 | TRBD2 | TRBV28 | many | CASSLMPPALWAGGDEQYF | TGTGCCAGCAGTTTGATGCCACCGGCGTTATGGGCGGGAGGTGACGAGCAGTACTTC